The 15 T cell receptor beta chains presented below share a single source sample, sequenced in a study of T cells in Graves' hyperthyroidism and ophthalmopathy. RNA transcripts gave rise to amplified TCR beta CDR3 regions. Initially, a first-round RT-PCR of the TCR CDR3 employed the HTBI primer set. MiXCR, run by TCRdb on the multiplex PCR reads, gives a single entry per CDR3 protein. The data show hundreds of thousands of distinct CDR3 sequences, with roughly 25% seen just once and around 70% held by the top ten. Sequencing input: blood. These receptor sequences come from a man aged 45-65 years with Graves' hyperthyroidism.

This clonotype came up a few times. The chain uses TRBV30 and TRBJ2-1; unclear D gene. The germline gives CDR1 GTSNPN, CDR2 SVGIG (reference sequence). The V gene lost 0 bases and the J gene lost 10 bases, with 10 bases spanning the gap. The CDR3 consists of 12 residues. CDR3 bases: TGTGCCTGGAGTGTCTCAAGCTTGGAGCAGTTCTTC. It is translated as CAWSVSSLEQFF.

This clonotype occurred many times. The rearrangement joins TRBV12-3 or TRBV12-4 to TRBJ2-1, with 10 bases fitting TRBD1. The CDR3 is 15 residues long. The V and J ends lost 7 bases and 5 bases, in that order; junction bases with no gene match: 8. The CDR3 nucleotides read TGTGCCAGCACCAGACAGGGGGCTGGTCACAATGAGCAGTTCTTC. Translated, it gives CASTRQGAGHNEQFF.

The table lists this clonotype with a few counts. The chain uses TRBV20-1 and TRBJ2-7; 7 nucleotides match TRBD2. CDR1 is DFQATT and CDR2 is SNEGSKA in the germline V gene (reference sequence). J was trimmed by 7 bases and V by 6 bases; bases with no gene match: 15. CDR3 length equals 14 residues. This chain's CDR3 is CSAPDQGGRGEQYF. The CDR3 DNA sequence: TGCAGTGCGCCCGATCAGGGCGGGAGAGGTGAGCAGTACTTC.

This clonotype was seen more than once but under ten times. The V call is TRBV27, the J call TRBJ2-6, with 8 positions matching TRBD1. CDR1 and CDR2 from the germline V gene are MNHEY and SMNVEV (reference sequence). The J segment lost 3 bases and the V segment lost 4 bases, leaving 5 bases of the junction unmatched. The CDR3 has 16 residues. The CDR3 DNA is TGTGCCAGCAGTTCGGACAGGGCTTTTGGGGCCAACGTCCTGACTTTC. It specifies CASSSDRAFGANVLTF.

The chain carries TRBV20-1 and TRBJ2-7; no firm D call. V lost 0 bases and J 1 base, leaving 7 bases between the germline ends. Germline-derived CDR1 and CDR2 are DFQATT and SNEGSKA (reference sequence). The CDR3 loop spans 13 amino acids. The CDR3 sequence is CSARDTGSYEQYF. DNA for the CDR3: TGCAGTGCTAGAGATACTGGATCCTACGAGCAGTACTTC.

This clonotype was detected many times. This chain links TRBV28 with TRBJ2-7; no clear D gene. This CDR3 comprises 12 residues. Germline V gene data show CDR1 as MDHEN and CDR2 as SYDVKM. Trimming cost V 6 bases and J 4 bases, with 10 bases left between them. In DNA form, the CDR3 reads TGTGCCAGCAGCTTAGTGGGATACGAGCAGTACTTC. This codes for CASSLVGYEQYF.

V gene TRBV7-9 combines with J gene TRBJ2-6, with D perhaps TRBD1 or TRBD2 (6 bases each). V was shortened by 5 bases and J by 2 bases, with 19 bases between the two germline ends. The CDR3 length is 18 residues. CDR1 is SEHNR, CDR2 FQNEAQ, per germline (reference sequence). The CDR3 protein is CASSLGGRGTTGANVLTF. The CDR3 coding sequence is TGTGCCAGCAGCCTTGGGGGGCGCGGTACGACTGGGGCCAACGTCCTGACTTTC.

This chain links TRBV29-1 with TRBJ1-2; the match to TRBD1 covers 10 bases. The CDR3 loop spans 14 amino acids. The J segment lost 3 bases and the V segment lost 4 bases, leaving 5 bases of the junction unmatched. The germline CDR1 and CDR2 sequences are SQVTM and ANQGSEA. The DNA for the CDR3 is TGCAGCGTTGTAGACAGGGGGCCGGACTATGGCTACACCTTC. Translated, it gives CSVVDRGPDYGYTF.

In the case of this clonotype: This clone may be a read error of a much larger clone one base away. This rearrangement joins TRBV27 to TRBJ2-5; 10 bases agree with TRBD2. The trim removed 5 bases at V and 2 bases at J, leaving 5 bases unmatched. The length of the CDR3 is 15 residues. From germline, CDR1 is MNHEY and CDR2 SMNVEV (reference sequence). As DNA, the CDR3 is TGTGCCAGCAGTAGGGGACTAGCGAGACAAGAGACCCAGTACTTC. Its protein is CASSRGLARQETQYF.

This clonotype has only one observation. The chain combines TRBV11-3 with TRBJ2-7; 10 positions match TRBD1. The CDR3 has 16 residues. The germline gives CDR1 SGHNT, CDR2 YENEEA. V was clipped by 5 bases and J by 2 bases; unmatched bases: 9. In nucleotides, the CDR3 is TGTGCCAGCAGCCAAGAAGGGGACAGGGGTGCCTACGAGCAGTACTTC. It yields the protein CASSQEGDRGAYEQYF. The full variable domain, completed using reference TRBV11-3 and TRBJ2-7, is EAGVVQSPRYKIIEKKQPVAFWCNPISGHNTLYWYLQNLGQGPELLIRYENEEAVDDSQLPKDRFSAERLKGVDSTLKIQPAELGDSAVYLCASSQEGDRGAYEQYFGPGTRLTVT.

This clonotype occurred many times. The V and J genes are TRBV2 and TRBJ2-3; 9 nucleotides match TRBD2. Germline assignment: CDR1 SNHLY and CDR2 FYNNEI. J was trimmed by 2 bases and V by 5 bases; bases with no gene match: 2. CDR3 length: 14 residues. CDR3 nucleotides: TGTGCCAGCAGTAGGACTAGCGCCACAGATACGCAGTATTTT. Residues: CASSRTSATDTQYF.

This clonotype was seen only a few times. The chain combines TRBV12-3 or TRBV12-4 with TRBJ2-5; D may be TRBD1 or TRBD2 (5 bases each). Trimming shortened V by 2 bases and J by 2 bases, and 12 bases separated the two germline ends. The CDR3 loop spans 15 amino acids. DNA for the CDR3: TGTGCCAGCAGTTTAAACAGAGGGGCTCAAGAGACCCAGTACTTC. This translates into CASSLNRGAQETQYF.

The table lists this clonotype with many counts. The chain has TRBV20-1 and TRBJ2-2; TRBD2 might be the D (5 bases). CDR3 length: 14 amino acids. V was trimmed by 3 bases and J by 6 bases, leaving 14 bases between them. Germline V CDR1 and CDR2: DFQATT, SNEGSKA (reference sequence). CDR3 region: CSASRGSRSGELFF. As DNA, the CDR3 is TGCAGTGCTAGTCGTGGGAGTAGGTCCGGGGAGCTGTTTTTT.

This clonotype was counted between two and nine times. The chain employs TRBV5-1 and TRBJ2-6, with 8 nucleotides matching TRBD1. The CDR3 totals 20 residues. V trimming: 0 bases; J trimming: 1 base; junction bases outside the gene matches: 12. Per the germline V gene, CDR1 is SGHRS and CDR2 is YFSETQ. This CDR3 is CASSLVVGTGVLSGANVLTF. The CDR3 DNA follows: TGCGCCAGCAGCTTGGTGGTGGGGACAGGTGTTTTATCTGGGGCCAACGTCCTGACTTTC.

This clonotype has more than one count but fewer than ten. The rearrangement joins TRBV30 to TRBJ1-2; 7 nucleotides match TRBD1. CDR3 size: 13 residues. Looked up from germline, CDR1 is GTSNPN and CDR2 is SVGIG (reference sequence). V lost 3 bases and J lost 7; bases outside the gene matches: 8. The CDR3 loop is CAWSLTGFGGYTF. Here the CDR3 DNA reads TGTGCCTGGAGCCTGACAGGGTTCGGTGGCTACACCTTC.